These 28 T cell receptor beta chains were sequenced from one sample in a study of blood T cell repertoires in COVID-19. TCRdb keeps only in-frame clones here, not all; method: immunoSEQ multiplex PCR. Here the sample spans around 470,000 clones, around 90% being singletons. Sample: PBMCs or T cells enriched from blood (not recorded which). The source of these receptors is a man between 18 and 29 years old who had recovered from COVID-19.

V is TRBV5-6 and J is TRBJ2-5; 11 bases are a match to TRBD2. The CDR3 totals 15 residues. CDR1 and CDR2 (germline): SGHDT, YYEEEE. The ends lost 0 bases at V and 6 bases at J; junction bases unmatched: 4. CDR3 in DNA: TGTGCCAGCAGCTTGGGTAGCGGGGGGGCCAAGACCCAGTACTTC. This sequence encodes CASSLGSGGAKTQYF.

The J gene is TRBJ1-2, the V gene TRBV20-1; D is ambiguous. CDR1 and CDR2 from the germline V gene are DFQATT and SNEGSKA (reference sequence). Trimming stripped 3 bases from V and 0 bases from J, with 11 bases between. CDR3 size: 14 residues. CDR3 loop: CSASIPSSNYGYTF. In DNA form, the CDR3 reads TGCAGTGCTAGTATTCCTTCTTCTAACTATGGCTACACCTTC.

This clone was counted a few times. The chain has TRBV3-1 (or the pseudogene TRBV3-2) and TRBJ1-1; 8 bases map to TRBD1. CDR3 size: 14 residues. Germline V gene sequence: CDR1 LGHDT, CDR2 YNNKEL (reference sequence). J lost 4 bases, V lost 5 bases, and 6 bases had no gene match. The CDR3 sequence is CASSNIDRGTEAFF. CDR3 sequence (DNA): TGTGCCAGCAGCAACATAGACAGGGGCACTGAAGCTTTCTTT.

CDR3 bases: TGTGCCAGCAGACTAGACCAACGAGGCACTGAAGCTTTCTTT. It yields the protein CASRLDQRGTEAFF. V is TRBV2 and J is TRBJ1-1; D ambiguous. The germline CDR1 and CDR2 sequences are SNHLY and FYNNEI. V lost 6 bases and J 4 bases, leaving 15 bases between the germline ends. This CDR3 is 14 amino acids long.

The V and J genes are TRBV7-9 and TRBJ1-1; no reliable D call. Germline V gene data show CDR1 as SEHNR and CDR2 as FQNEAQ (reference sequence). The CDR3 runs 13 residues. Trimming removed 4 bases from V and 6 bases from J, with 12 bases in between. CDR3 coding DNA: TGTGCCAGCAGCTCCTGGGCGAATGCTGAAGCTTTCTTT. The encoded protein is CASSSWANAEAFF.

The chain is built from TRBV7-9 and TRBJ2-7; unclear D gene. CDR1 is SEHNR, CDR2 FQNEAQ, per germline (reference sequence). The CDR3 length is 13 residues. V was trimmed by 5 bases and J by 1 base, leaving 9 bases between them. The CDR3 loop is CASSPITSYEQYF. The CDR3 coding sequence is TGTGCCAGCAGCCCGATTACTTCCTACGAGCAGTACTTC.

This clone was seen a few times. This sequence joins TRBV11-2 and TRBJ1-2, with 9 positions matching TRBD1. There are 17 residues in the CDR3. Losses at the gene ends were 3 bases for V and 5 bases for J; bases not matched to a gene: 13. Germline CDR1 reads SGHAT; CDR2 reads FQNNGV. The chain's CDR3 is CASSFSTPGTGSYGYTF. The DNA for the CDR3 is TGTGCCAGCAGCTTCTCAACCCCCGGGACAGGGTCATATGGCTACACCTTC.

V is TRBV6-1 and J is TRBJ1-6; no clear D. V was pared by 0 bases and J by 15 bases, with 12 bases between. Per germline, CDR1 MNHNS and CDR2 SASEGT. The CDR3 has 13 residues. DNA for the CDR3: TGTGCCAGCAGTGAAGCTACAACAGTTTACCTCCACTTT. Its protein is CASSEATTVYLHF.

This chain connects TRBV6-4 to TRBJ2-7; D uncertain. Germline V gene lookup returns CDR1 MRHNA and CDR2 SNTAGT. The V end lost 0 bases, the J end lost 0 bases, and 9 bases lay between the germline ends. The CDR3 consists of 15 residues. The CDR3 protein is CASSDSTGNSYEQYF. CDR3 in DNA: TGTGCCAGCAGTGACTCAACCGGTAACTCCTACGAGCAGTACTTC.

The CDR3 loop is CASSSANTGELFF. In DNA, the CDR3 is TGTGCCAGCAGCTCGGCGAACACCGGGGAGCTGTTTTTT. V usage is TRBV5-4 and J usage is TRBJ2-2; D unresolved. This CDR3 comprises 13 residues. Germline values: CDR1 SGHNT, CDR2 YYREEE (reference sequence). V lost 3 bases and J 0 bases, leaving 3 bases between the germline ends.

The count of this clone is one. The V gene is TRBV11-3, the J gene TRBJ2-5, with unresolved D. The CDR3 extends over 12 amino acids. Germline assignment: CDR1 SGHNT and CDR2 YENEEA. V shed 5 bases and J shed 3 bases, with 7 bases lying between them. The CDR3 loop reads CASSDIKETQYF. CDR3 DNA sequence: TGTGCCAGCAGCGACATCAAAGAGACCCAGTACTTC. The full variable domain, with the rest looked up from reference TRBV11-3 and TRBJ2-5, is EAGVVQSPRYKIIEKKQPVAFWCNPISGHNTLYWYLQNLGQGPELLIRYENEEAVDDSQLPKDRFSAERLKGVDSTLKIQPAELGDSAVYLCASSDIKETQYFGPGTRLLVL.

The V and J genes are TRBV5-1 and TRBJ2-5; 9 nucleotides align to TRBD1. Germline CDR1 SGHRS, CDR2 YFSETQ. V shed 3 bases and J 5 bases; nucleotides not matched to a gene: 8. The CDR3 loop spans 15 amino acids. The CDR3 spells CASSSPGQGHETQYF. The CDR3 bases are TGCGCCAGCAGCTCTCCGGGACAGGGTCACGAGACCCAGTACTTC.

The chain couples TRBV19 to TRBJ1-2, with TRBD1 matching over 8 bases. V was pared by 10 bases and J by 0 bases, with 7 bases of the junction left unmatched. The CDR3 is 14 residues long. From germline, CDR1 is LNHDA and CDR2 SQIVND (reference sequence). CDR3 sequence: CATADRAANYGYTF. The DNA of the CDR3 is TGTGCCACCGCGGACAGGGCGGCTAACTATGGCTACACCTTC. Full variable domain (outside the CDR3, taken from reference TRBV19 and TRBJ1-2): DGGITQSPKYLFRKEGQNVTLSCEQNLNHDAMYWYRQDPGQGLRLIYYSQIVNDFQKGDIAEGYSVSREKKESFPLTVTSAQKNPTAFYLCATADRAANYGYTFGSGTRLTVV.

The chain links TRBV18 to TRBJ2-2, with D maybe TRBD2 (5 bases). The CDR3 is 15 residues long. Germline-derived CDR1 and CDR2 are KGHSH and LQKENI. V was pared by 5 bases and J by 1 base, with 11 bases between. Here the CDR3 DNA reads TGTGCCAGCTCAGCTCGTGAGGGGAACACCGGGGAGCTGTTTTTT. It is translated as CASSAREGNTGELFF.

Only one count was recorded for this clone. The rearrangement links TRBV19 to TRBJ1-4; 10 nucleotides align to TRBD1. With 6 bases clipped from V and 13 bases from J, the junction kept 8 bases outside the gene matches. Germline V gene lookup returns CDR1 LNHDA and CDR2 SQIVND (reference sequence). This CDR3 region has 13 residues. DNA of the CDR3: TGTGCCAGTAGGGGGGGACAGGGGTTAGGACTGTTTTTT. This translates into CASRGGQGLGLFF.

The table lists this clone with a count of one. This chain uses TRBV5-1 with TRBJ1-5; TRBD1 matches 8 bases. The CDR3 is 14 residues long. Trimming removed 2 bases from V and 4 bases from J; junction bases left unmatched: 2. Germline CDR1 and CDR2: SGHRS and YFSETQ. The CDR3 nucleotides are TGCGCCAGCAGCTTCGGGACAGGTAATCAGCCCCAGCATTTT. This sequence encodes CASSFGTGNQPQHF. The complete variable domain, with remaining parts taken from reference TRBV5-1 and TRBJ1-5, reads KAGVTQTPRYLIKTRGQQVTLSCSPISGHRSVSWYQQTPGQGLQFLFEYFSETQRNKGNFPGRFSGRQFSNSRSEMNVSTLELGDSALYLCASSFGTGNQPQHFGDGTRLSIL.

This sequence joins TRBV19 and TRBJ2-1; TRBD2 aligns across 11 bases. V shed 3 bases, J shed 0 bases, and the junction held 1 base outside the gene matches. Per germline, CDR1 LNHDA and CDR2 SQIVND (reference sequence). The CDR3 has 16 residues. CDR3 DNA: TGTGCCAGTAGTATTACTAGCGGGGGCTCCTACAATGAGCAGTTCTTC. Protein sequence: CASSITSGGSYNEQFF.

Comments on this clone: Other nucleotide sequences from this sample produce the same CDR3. V and J are TRBV6-1 and TRBJ1-2; 8 nucleotides align to TRBD1. The CDR3 has 14 residues. Germline V gene sequence: CDR1 MNHNS, CDR2 SASEGT. V lost 1 base and J lost 5; bases outside the gene matches: 3. The CDR3 DNA sequence: TGTGCCAGCAGTGAAGGACAGGGGTATTATGGCTACACCTTC. Its protein product is CASSEGQGYYGYTF.

A remark on this clone: Other DNA sequences of this sample code for an identical CDR3. This rearrangement joins TRBV11-2 to TRBJ2-2, with D possibly being TRBD1 (5 bases). Per germline, CDR1 SGHAT and CDR2 FQNNGV. The CDR3 sequence is 15 residues long. The germline V and J ends were trimmed by 2 bases and 1 base, with 8 bases remaining between them. The CDR3 DNA sequence: TGTGCCAGCAGCTTAATAAGGGGGAACACCGGGGAGCTGTTTTTT. This translates into CASSLIRGNTGELFF.

The chain links TRBV7-9 to TRBJ2-2; 9 bases align to TRBD1. Germline loops: CDR1 SEHNR, CDR2 FQNEAQ (reference sequence). The length of the CDR3 is 15 residues. J lost 6 bases, V lost 0 bases, and 2 bases had no gene match. CDR3 sequence: CASSLAGQGSGELFF. In DNA form, the CDR3 reads TGTGCCAGCAGCTTAGCGGGACAGGGATCCGGGGAGCTGTTTTTT. The full variable domain, in which reference TRBV7-9 and TRBJ2-2 provide the parts outside the CDR3, is DTGVSQNPRHKITKRGQNVTFRCDPISEHNRLYWYRQTLGQGPEFLTYFQNEAQLEKSRLLSDRFSAERPKGSFSTLEIQRTEQGDSAMYLCASSLAGQGSGELFFGEGSRLTVL.

This clone was found a few times. The V gene is TRBV9, the J gene TRBJ1-5; D is unresolved. V was cut by 3 bases and J by 7 bases, with 14 bases left in between. The CDR3 is 14 residues long. CDR1 and CDR2 from the germline V gene are SGDLS and YYNGEE. CDR3 bases: TGTGCCAGCAGCGCGGACCCGGGGAACCAGCCCCAGCATTTT. Translated, it gives CASSADPGNQPQHF.

The genes are TRBV24-1 and TRBJ1-1; D uncertain. Trimming removed 0 bases at V and 11 bases at J, with 6 bases between. CDR1 and CDR2 from the germline V gene are KGHDR and SFDVKD. The length of the CDR3 is 11 residues. CDR3 bases: TGTGCCACCAGTGATTTGGGTGAGGCTTTCTTT. Translating gives CATSDLGEAFF.

V usage is TRBV27 and J usage is TRBJ2-1, with 10 positions matching TRBD2. Germline V gene data show CDR1 as MNHEY and CDR2 as SMNVEV (reference sequence). V lost 8 bases, J lost 8 bases, and 12 bases stayed unmatched. The CDR3 has 15 amino acids. DNA of the CDR3: TGTGCCAGCTCGCGCCAGCGGGGGGGCTCGGATGAGCAGTTCTTC. Protein product: CASSRQRGGSDEQFF.

The rearrangement links TRBV3-1 (or the pseudogene TRBV3-2) to TRBJ1-1, with 10 bases that match TRBD1. This CDR3 is 15 amino acids long. The germline CDR1 and CDR2 sequences are LGHDT and YNNKEL (reference sequence). Trimming cost V 5 bases and J 2 bases; bases outside gene matches: 5. CDR3 loop: CASSGTGVINTEAFF. DNA of the CDR3: TGTGCCAGCAGCGGGACAGGGGTGATTAACACTGAAGCTTTCTTT.

The chain joins TRBV7-9 to TRBJ1-2; D is unresolved. The CDR3 spans 13 residues. V was trimmed by 3 bases and J by 4 bases, leaving 9 bases between them. Per the germline V gene, CDR1 is SEHNR and CDR2 is FQNEAQ (reference sequence). The CDR3, as DNA: TGTGCCAGCAGCTTGGCGGCCAGCTATGGCTACACCTTC. Protein: CASSLAASYGYTF. The whole variable domain, remainder taken from reference TRBV7-9 and TRBJ1-2, is DTGVSQNPRHKITKRGQNVTFRCDPISEHNRLYWYRQTLGQGPEFLTYFQNEAQLEKSRLLSDRFSAERPKGSFSTLEIQRTEQGDSAMYLCASSLAASYGYTFGSGTRLTVV.

On this clone itself: The missing conserved phenylalanine or tryptophan at the end of this CDR3 makes a read error likely. The DNA is left out, because the CDR3 cannot be placed on it with certainty; the CDR3 is given as TCRdb lists it. The CDR3 sequence: CAWSPSGTGAIQYL. The rearrangement links TRBV30 to TRBJ1-4; the DNA was not used to check the table's D call, TRBD1. The CDR3 is 14 amino acids long, termini counted. Looked up from germline, CDR1 is GTSNPN and CDR2 is SVGIG (reference sequence).

The chain recombines TRBV10-3 with TRBJ2-2, with TRBD1 matching over 10 bases. The CDR3 spans 17 residues. V gave up 2 bases and J gave up 2 bases; unmatched junction bases: 5. From germline, CDR1 is ENHRY and CDR2 SYGVKD. CDR3 nucleotide sequence: TGTGCCATCAGTGAGAATCGACAGGGGGCAAACACCGGGGAGCTGTTTTTT. Amino acids: CAISENRQGANTGELFF.

This clone was picked up a small number of times. Other DNA sequences in this sample translate to the same CDR3. The rearrangement joins TRBV5-1 to TRBJ1-5; no clear D. This CDR3 is 13 amino acids long. V was clipped by 0 bases and J by 6 bases, with 7 bases between them. CDR1 is SGHRS and CDR2 is YFSETQ in the germline V gene. This CDR3 is CASSLAEGQPQHF. CDR3 in DNA: TGCGCCAGCAGCTTGGCCGAGGGTCAGCCCCAGCATTTT.